A selection of T cell receptor beta chains follows, all from one sample in a study of T cells in Graves' hyperthyroidism and ophthalmopathy. MiXCR, run by TCRdb on the multiplex PCR reads, gives a single entry per CDR3 protein. Of 150,000 to 200,000 distinct CDR3 sequences in the sample, about a tenth were seen once. The specimen sequenced was blood. The receptors originated from a woman aged 18-29 years with Graves' hyperthyroidism that later progressed to Graves' ophthalmopathy. Each CDR3 is given without its conserved first and last residue. A D gene is named only where the DNA matches it firmly. Clone sizes are given selectively: once, few, many, or a class where the clone is expanded.

clone_size | v_call | d_call | cdr3_aa
many | TRBV20-1 | TRBD1 | SARRRGLNSPLH
NA | TRBV6-1 | NA | ASSGGDSSYAQY
few | TRBV10-3 | NA | AMSGVSYTDTQY
many | TRBV28 | NA | ASRKSGADTEAF
many | TRBV6-2/TRBV6-3 | NA | ASSSWASGTEAF
NA | TRBV10-1 | TRBD1 | ASSEPRQGAGTGELF
NA | TRBV5-1 | NA | ASSCLIQGCGDTEAF
many | TRBV28 | TRBD2 | ASSFLAGRTDTQY
many | TRBV24-1 | NA | ATSVPPGGGASTDTQY
few | TRBV19 | TRBD2 | ASSITGLAGSTDTQY
many | TRBV20-1 | NA | SAPLGGGRETQY
NA | TRBV28 | NA | ASSPLGRLNYGYT
few | TRBV27 | NA | ASGLSFADSDIQY
NA | TRBV30 | TRBD1 | AWSVGTGSYEQY
few | TRBV27 | NA | ASSPYLSYEQY
once | TRBV12-3/TRBV12-4 | NA | ASSPLLGGKKDEAF
many | TRBV6-1 | TRBD1 | ATMQGALGEQY
NA | TRBV9 | NA | ASSPRLVPDTQY
NA | TRBV9 | NA | ASSVDLDGNEKLF
many | TRBV5-1 | NA | ASSCPLPGLEETQY
NA | TRBV7-9 | TRBD2 | ASSFPRGGYDTGELF
many | TRBV28 | TRBD2 | ASSLLRGAGTGELF
many | TRBV27 | TRBD2 | ASSFSGMSYNEQF
NA | TRBV4-1 | NA | ASSREQVDYEQY
many | TRBV5-5 | TRBD1 | ASSLHAGGGQY
few | TRBV3-1 | NA | ASSSIRFDGYT
many | TRBV7-9 | NA | ASRVSDQEETQY
many | TRBV11-3 | NA | ASSLGTDSYNEQF
NA | TRBV7-9 | TRBD1 | ASTRRGGLLFSGNTIY
many | TRBV20-1 | TRBD1 | SAEGQSKFSYEQY
many | TRBV9 | NA | ASSPRDYNEQF
many | TRBV15 | TRBD1 | ATSRRTGRDTQY
few | TRBV3-1 | TRBD1 | ASSQTGTGGPSNYGYT
many | TRBV5-5 | NA | ASSLADLNQPQH
many | TRBV28 | NA | ASSFSYNSPLH
many | TRBV29-1 | NA | SVEFGQEGEAF
many | TRBV9 | NA | ASSVAGQPPGNTEAF
NA | TRBV6-1 | NA | ASGVSTDTQY
many | TRBV2 | NA | ASSRQLGNTEAF
many | TRBV27 | NA | ASSLNWMNTEAF
many | TRBV7-8 | TRBD2 | ASSLMRLAGSEQY
many | TRBV5-1 | NA | ASSLGQTYAGYT
many | TRBV11-3 | NA | ASSLEGRGRNRPAGELF
many | TRBV6-5 | NA | ASSYSGAGSGFTDTQY
many | TRBV10-3 | NA | AISESRAAGSYEQY
many | TRBV20-1 | TRBD1 | SASNDRGNEQF
many | TRBV24-1 | NA | ATAPGQSSNYGYT
many | TRBV28 | NA | ASSSGTDLLWGGEAF
many | TRBV7-6 | NA | ASSLLGQETQY
many | TRBV2 | NA | ASSEVGAAQNYGYT
many | TRBV11-1 | TRBD2 | ASSPDSGRYGGELF
few | TRBV6-5 | NA | ASSYSLPGTYEQY
many | TRBV27 | NA | ASRPTDHFYMNTEAF
many | TRBV12-3/TRBV12-4 | NA | ASSLGAMGGTNEKLF
many | TRBV12-3/TRBV12-4 | NA | ASSFSGNNSPLH
few | TRBV9 | NA | ASSPRQSSTHNYGYT
NA | TRBV10-3 | NA | AISGGPGNEKLF
many | TRBV13 | TRBD1 | ASSSMDRTYEQY
many | TRBV7-3 | NA | ASSQGPRTDTQY